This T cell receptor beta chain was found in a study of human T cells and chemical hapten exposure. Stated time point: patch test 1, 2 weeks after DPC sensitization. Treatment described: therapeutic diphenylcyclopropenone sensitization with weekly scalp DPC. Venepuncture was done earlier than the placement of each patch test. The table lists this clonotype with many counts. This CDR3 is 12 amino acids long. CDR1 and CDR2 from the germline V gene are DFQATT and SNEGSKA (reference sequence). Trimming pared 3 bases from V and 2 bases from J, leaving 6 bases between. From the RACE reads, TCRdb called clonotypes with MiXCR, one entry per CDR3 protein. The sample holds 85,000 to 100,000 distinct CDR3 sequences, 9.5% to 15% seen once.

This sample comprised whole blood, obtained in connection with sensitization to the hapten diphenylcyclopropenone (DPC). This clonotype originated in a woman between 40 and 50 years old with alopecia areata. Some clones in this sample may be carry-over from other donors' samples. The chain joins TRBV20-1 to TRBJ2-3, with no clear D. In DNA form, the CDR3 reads TGCAGTGCTAGGCGAGCCACAGATACGCAGTATTTT. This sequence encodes CSARRATDTQYF.